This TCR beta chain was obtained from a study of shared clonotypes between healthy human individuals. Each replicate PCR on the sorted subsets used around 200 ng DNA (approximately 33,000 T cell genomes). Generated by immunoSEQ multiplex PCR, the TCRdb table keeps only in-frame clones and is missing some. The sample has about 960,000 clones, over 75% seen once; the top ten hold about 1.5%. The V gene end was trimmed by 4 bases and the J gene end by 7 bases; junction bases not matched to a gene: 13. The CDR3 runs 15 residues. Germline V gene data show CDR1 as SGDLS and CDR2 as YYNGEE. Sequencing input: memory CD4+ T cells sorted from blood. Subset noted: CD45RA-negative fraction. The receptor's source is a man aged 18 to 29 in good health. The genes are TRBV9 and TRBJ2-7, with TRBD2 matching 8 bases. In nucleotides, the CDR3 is TGTGCCAGCAGCCCCTCGGGACTAGTGTCGGGAGAGCAGTACTTC. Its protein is CASSPSGLVSGEQYF.